This TCR beta chain originates from a study of cytomegalovirus exposure and HLA in healthy donors. Findings and caveats of the study: Productive status was seen about 90% or about 30% of the time for most TCR beta V segments in an earlier analysis.

Use of 60 Vbeta and 13 Jbeta primers characterized the PCR. Assay: immunoSEQ multiplex PCR; the TCRdb copy retains only in-frame clones and omits some. This table holds approximately 190,000 clones, 82% found once. To note about this clone: As yet, its antigen is unknown.

V was clipped by 4 bases and J by 4 bases; unmatched bases: 9. The CDR3 covers 16 residues. The germline V gene encodes CDR1 SGHRS and CDR2 YFSETQ. The sequenced sample was PBMCs. The TCR sequence derives from a woman in her 50s in good health and CMV-seropositive. V gene TRBV5-1 combines with J gene TRBJ2-7; 12 nucleotides align to TRBD2. The CDR3 nucleotides read TGCGCCAGCAGCGCTCGACTAGCGGGAGTTCTTTACGAGCAGTACTTC. Its protein is CASSARLAGVLYEQYF. The variable domain in full, with the rest retrieved from reference TRBV5-1 and TRBJ2-7, is KAGVTQTPRYLIKTRGQQVTLSCSPISGHRSVSWYQQTPGQGLQFLFEYFSETQRNKGNFPGRFSGRQFSNSRSEMNVSTLELGDSALYLCASSARLAGVLYEQYFGPGTRLTVT.